The clone carrying this T cell receptor (beta chain) showed up just a few times. V trimming: 5 bases; J trimming: 0 bases; junction bases outside the gene matches: 5. Germline loops: CDR1 MNHNY, CDR2 SVGAGI (reference sequence). The CDR3 is made up of 17 amino acids. The sample belongs to a study of blood T cells in healthy people across ages. For the second PCR, which ran for about 6 to 11 cycles, a sample-barcoded 5' primer and a J-beta primer mix were used. TCRdb re-called the 5' RACE reads through MiXCR, storing one row per CDR3 protein. The table has about 1,500,000 distinct CDR3 sequences, 42% seen once; the top ten hold 6.5% to 10%.

The chain employs TRBV6-6 and TRBJ2-3; TRBD2 agrees at 13 bases. Sequencing used blood. The source of this sequence is a woman aged 18-29 years in good health. The CDR3 region is CASSPPGLAGSTDTQYF. The CDR3, as DNA: TGTGCCAGCAGTCCCCCGGGACTAGCGGGGAGCACAGATACGCAGTATTTT.